These 2 T cell receptor beta chains came from one sample sequenced in a study of early T cells in non-severe SARS-CoV-2 infection (dated by TCRdb to the early 2020s). The library was generated by 5' RACE. The sample was run on a NextSeq 500. The public reads were quality trimmed at Q25 with fastp and then assembled into clones with MiXCR by TCRdb, keeping productive beta chains. Each CDR3 protein appears once, grouped with its most common genes and DNA. The sample has some 71,000 distinct CDR3 sequences on record, roughly a tenth of them singletons. 5.9% of the sample is held by the ten biggest clonotypes. What was sequenced was whole blood. These receptors originate from an adult who was a healthcare worker with PCR-confirmed SARS-CoV-2 infection or an uninfected control (not recorded which).

This clonotype was detected a few times. V gene TRBV2 combines with J gene TRBJ1-2, with TRBD1 as a possible D gene (5 bases). V gave up 4 bases and J gave up 5 bases, with 14 bases separating them. The germline CDR1 and CDR2 sequences are SNHLY and FYNNEI. This CDR3 is built from 14 residues. The CDR3 loop reads CASSAGTAGYGYTF. DNA for the CDR3: TGTGCCAGCAGTGCCGGGACCGCGGGGTATGGCTACACCTTC.

This clonotype was seen repeatedly, ten times or more. The chain has TRBV29-1 and TRBJ2-1, with D possibly TRBD2 on 6 matching bases. The CDR3 has 13 amino acids. V was pared by 0 bases and J by 7 bases, with 10 bases between. Germline V gene sequence: CDR1 SQVTM, CDR2 ANQGSEA. Written as DNA, the CDR3 is TGCAGCGTTGAAGATTGGGAGGATAATGAGCAGTTCTTC. This encodes CSVEDWEDNEQFF.